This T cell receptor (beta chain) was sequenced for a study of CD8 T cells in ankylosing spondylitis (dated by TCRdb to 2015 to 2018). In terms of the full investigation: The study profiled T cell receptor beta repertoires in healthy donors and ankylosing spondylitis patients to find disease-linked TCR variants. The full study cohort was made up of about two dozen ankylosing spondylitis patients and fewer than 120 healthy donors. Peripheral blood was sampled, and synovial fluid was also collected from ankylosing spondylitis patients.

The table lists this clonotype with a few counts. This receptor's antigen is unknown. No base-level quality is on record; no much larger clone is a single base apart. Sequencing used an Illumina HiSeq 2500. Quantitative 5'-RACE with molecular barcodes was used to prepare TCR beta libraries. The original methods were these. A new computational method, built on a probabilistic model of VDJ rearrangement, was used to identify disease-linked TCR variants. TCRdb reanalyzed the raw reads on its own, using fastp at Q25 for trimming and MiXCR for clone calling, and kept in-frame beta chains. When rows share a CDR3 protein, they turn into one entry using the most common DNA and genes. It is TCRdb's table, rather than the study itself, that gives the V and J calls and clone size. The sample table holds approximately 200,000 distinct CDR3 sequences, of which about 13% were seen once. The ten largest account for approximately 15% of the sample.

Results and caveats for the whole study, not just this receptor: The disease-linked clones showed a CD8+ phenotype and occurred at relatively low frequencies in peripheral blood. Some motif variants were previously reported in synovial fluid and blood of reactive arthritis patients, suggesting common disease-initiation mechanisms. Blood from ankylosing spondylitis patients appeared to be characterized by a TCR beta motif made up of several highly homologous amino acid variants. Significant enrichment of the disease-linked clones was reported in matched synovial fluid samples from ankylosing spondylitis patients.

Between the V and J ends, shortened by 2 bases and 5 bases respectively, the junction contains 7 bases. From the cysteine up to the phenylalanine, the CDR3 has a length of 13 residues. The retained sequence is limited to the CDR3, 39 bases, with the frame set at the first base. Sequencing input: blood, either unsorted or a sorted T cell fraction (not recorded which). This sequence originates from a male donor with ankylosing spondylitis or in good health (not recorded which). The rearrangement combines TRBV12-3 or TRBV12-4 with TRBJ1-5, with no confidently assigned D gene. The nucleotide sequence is TGTGCCAGCAGTTTACTCAGAGATCAGCCCCAGCATTTT. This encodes CASSLLRDQPQHF.